The 24 T cell receptor beta chains in this list originate from one sample, sequenced in a study of CD4+ T cells in melanoma. Using immunoSEQ multiplex PCR, the repertoire was profiled, and TCRdb retains in-frame clones only, with some absent. The sample lists about 140,000 clones; 92% were seen once. The receptors were gathered from a human donor with melanoma.

The chain links TRBV12-5 to TRBJ2-1, with D tentatively TRBD2 (7 bases). The germline CDR1 and CDR2 sequences are LGHNT and FRNRAP. CDR3 length: 15 amino acids. Trimming took off 6 bases at V and 7 bases at J, with 19 bases between the two ends. The CDR3 bases are TGTGCTAGTGGCCCCGGCCGGGGGGCAGGGAATGAGCAGTTCTTC. This sequence encodes CASGPGRGAGNEQFF.

The V call is TRBV2, the J call TRBJ1-2; D is unclear. V was clipped by 6 bases and J by 3 bases, with 14 bases between them. This CDR3 has 14 amino acids. Per the germline V gene, CDR1 is SNHLY and CDR2 is FYNNEI. The CDR3 is CASRVHFRDYGYTF. Here the CDR3 DNA reads TGTGCCAGCAGAGTGCACTTTAGGGACTATGGCTACACCTTC.

This clone was observed once. This chain joins TRBV7-9 and TRBJ2-1; no reliable D call. Trimming took off 4 bases at V and 5 bases at J, with 12 bases between the two ends. The CDR3 is 14 residues long. The germline CDR1 and CDR2 sequences are SEHNR and FQNEAQ (reference sequence). The CDR3 nucleotides read TGTGCCAGCAGCTCCCCGTCTGAGGACAATGAGCAGTTCTTC. Translation gives CASSSPSEDNEQFF.

The DNA for the CDR3 is TGCGCCAGCAGCTTGCCCCTAGCTGCGTCTAACGAGCAGTACTTC. It is translated as CASSLPLAASNEQYF. The chain employs TRBV5-1 and TRBJ2-7, with a possible D match to TRBD2 (5 bases). Germline loops: CDR1 SGHRS, CDR2 YFSETQ. Trimming removed 1 base at V and 5 bases at J, with 16 bases between. The CDR3 covers 15 residues.

The rearrangement joins TRBV6-1 to TRBJ1-2, with D uncertain. This CDR3 is 14 amino acids long. The V gene lost 4 bases and the J gene lost 8 bases, with 17 bases spanning the gap. CDR1 and CDR2 from the germline V gene are MNHNS and SASEGT. CDR3 region: CASSGSTPRRGYTF. CDR3 sequence (DNA): TGTGCCAGCAGTGGGTCGACTCCTCGCCGCGGCTACACCTTC.

This chain connects TRBV5-6 to TRBJ1-1, with 7 bases matching TRBD1. This CDR3 has 14 residues. J gave up 4 bases and V 4 bases, and 7 bases lay outside the gene matches. The germline V gene has CDR1 SGHDT and CDR2 YYEEEE. The CDR3 DNA follows: TGTGCCAGCAGCCTAGGACAGGCGGGCACTGAAGCTTTCTTT. It translates to CASSLGQAGTEAFF.

The V gene is TRBV5-1, the J gene TRBJ2-1; possible D gene TRBD2, 6 bases. The CDR3 has 15 residues. V lost 6 bases, J lost 5 bases, and 18 bases lay in between. Germline values: CDR1 SGHRS, CDR2 YFSETQ. CDR3 DNA: TGCGCCAGCACCCTTGATCCGGGGGTCGACAATGAGCAGTTCTTC. Protein sequence: CASTLDPGVDNEQFF.

This clone was detected only once. This sequence joins TRBV19 and TRBJ1-1; D might be TRBD1 (6 bases). The CDR3 loop spans 16 amino acids. CDR1 LNHDA and CDR2 SQIVND come from the germline V gene (reference sequence). V lost 7 bases, J lost 1 base, and 19 bases lay in between. The CDR3 region is CASNIRGAASNTEAFF. CDR3 in DNA: TGTGCCAGTAATATCAGGGGAGCAGCATCGAACACTGAAGCTTTCTTT.

J is TRBJ1-2 and V is TRBV10-1; 7 nucleotides agree with TRBD1. The CDR3 runs to 14 residues. Germline trimming cut 8 bases from V and 3 bases from J; bases unmatched to any gene: 9. Germline CDR1 is WNHNN and CDR2 is SYGVQD (reference sequence). The CDR3 is CASALQGTYYGYTF. The DNA of the CDR3 is TGCGCCAGCGCCCTACAGGGGACCTACTATGGCTACACCTTC.

The V call is TRBV5-1, the J call TRBJ1-2; 10 bases are a match to TRBD1. V gave up 0 bases and J gave up 5 bases; unmatched junction bases: 1. The length of the CDR3 is 14 residues. Germline-derived CDR1 and CDR2 are SGHRS and YFSETQ. The CDR3 sequence: CASSLGTGGYGYTF. For the CDR3, the DNA is TGCGCCAGCAGCTTGGGGACAGGGGGTTATGGCTACACCTTC.

The chain has TRBV5-1 and TRBJ2-5; D perhaps matches TRBD2 (5 bases). The length of the CDR3 is 12 residues. The germline CDR1 and CDR2 sequences are SGHRS and YFSETQ. V gave up 4 bases and J gave up 4 bases, with 8 bases separating them. The chain's CDR3 is CASSLRGETQYF. CDR3 bases: TGCGCCAGCAGCCTTCGGGGAGAGACCCAGTACTTC.

This clone is a singleton in its sample. The rearrangement uses TRBV12-2 and TRBJ1-5. TRBV12-2 is given as a pseudogene. The CDR3 totals 15 residues. The CDR3 region is CASRWGRESNQPQHF. In nucleotides, the CDR3 is TGTGCAAGTCGCTGGGGACGCGAGAGCAATCAGCCCCAGCATTTT.

The chain combines TRBV18 with TRBJ2-6; 8 bases line up with TRBD1. CDR1 and CDR2 from the germline V gene are KGHSH and LQKENI. CDR3 length equals 16 residues. V was pared by 6 bases and J by 2 bases, with 6 bases of the junction left unmatched. The DNA for the CDR3 is TGTGCCAGCTCTCGCCAGGGGGCGACTGGGGCCAACGTCCTGACTTTC. Protein: CASSRQGATGANVLTF.

In regard to this clone: The junction does not match germline at one end; this may be a read error. At the DNA level, this CDR3 is encoded by other sequences in the same sample as well. The J gene is TRBJ1-2, the V gene TRBV5-1; a possible D gene is TRBD1 (6 bases). In germline, CDR1 is SGHRS, CDR2 YFSETQ. The CDR3 sequence is 14 residues long. The CDR3 DNA follows: TGCGCCAGCAGTTTGGCACAGGGCATCTATGGCTACACCTTC. Its translation is CASSLAQGIYGYTF.

The chain recombines TRBV5-6 with TRBJ1-2, with D unclear. V dropped 4 bases and J dropped 3 bases, with 16 bases sitting between them. The germline gives CDR1 SGHDT, CDR2 YYEEEE. The CDR3 contains 15 residues. The CDR3 DNA sequence: TGTGCCAGCAGCCTGAGGGCGGGCTCGGACTATGGCTACACCTTC. Its protein is CASSLRAGSDYGYTF.

This chain connects TRBV5-1 to TRBJ1-1; D is ambiguous. V lost 5 bases to trimming and J lost 4 bases, with 18 bases between them. From germline, CDR1 is SGHRS and CDR2 YFSETQ. The CDR3 has 15 amino acids. The CDR3 bases are TGCGCCAGCAGACCGGAGGAGCTAAGGGCCACTGAAGCTTTCTTT. Translation: CASRPEELRATEAFF.

V and J are TRBV6-6 and TRBJ1-4, with D hard to call. The length of the CDR3 is 12 residues. Trimming removed 7 bases from V and 6 bases from J, with 9 bases in between. Germline CDR1 reads MNHNY; CDR2 reads SVGAGI (reference sequence). The CDR3 coding sequence is TGTGCCAGCAAGGTCTGGGATGAAAAACTGTTTTTT. Protein product: CASKVWDEKLFF.

The chain combines TRBV13 with TRBJ1-6; D remains ambiguous. The CDR3 is 14 amino acids. The V end was cut by 6 bases, the J end by 7 bases, with 13 bases between. The germline CDR1 and CDR2 sequences are PRHDT and FYEKMQ (reference sequence). Written as DNA, the CDR3 is TGTGCCAGCAGACCAACCAAGACCAATTCACCCCTCCACTTT. Amino acids: CASRPTKTNSPLHF. The variable domain in full, completed from reference TRBV13 and TRBJ1-6, reads AAGVIQSPRHLIKEKRETATLKCYPIPRHDTVYWYQQGPGQDPQFLISFYEKMQSDKGSIPDRFSAQQFSDYHSELNMSSLELGDSALYFCASRPTKTNSPLHFGNGTRLTVT.

The chain joins TRBV6-5 to TRBJ1-2; 7 nucleotides agree with TRBD1. The CDR3 is 15 amino acids. V lost 5 bases and J lost 2; bases outside the gene matches: 8. Germline CDR1 MNHEY, CDR2 SVGAGI. Written as DNA, the CDR3 is TGTGCCAGCAGTGTTCGACAGGGAGGAAACTATGGCTACACCTTC. Amino acids: CASSVRQGGNYGYTF.

The gene calls are TRBV19 and TRBJ1-1, with D tentatively TRBD1 (6 bases). Trimming stripped 5 bases from V and 1 base from J, with 14 bases between. Germline CDR1 reads LNHDA; CDR2 reads SQIVND (reference sequence). The CDR3 has 15 amino acids. The CDR3 sequence: CASSFGGGRNTEAFF. Written as DNA, the CDR3 is TGTGCCAGTAGTTTTGGCGGGGGCAGGAACACTGAAGCTTTCTTT.

V and J are TRBV15 and TRBJ2-3; 8 nucleotides match TRBD2. The J segment lost 4 bases and the V segment lost 0 bases, leaving 6 bases of the junction unmatched. The germline V gene has CDR1 LNHNV and CDR2 YYDKDF (reference sequence). This CDR3 has 16 amino acids. The CDR3 loop reads CATSRDRAGGADTQYF. In DNA, the CDR3 is TGTGCCACCAGCAGAGATCGGGCGGGGGGCGCAGATACGCAGTATTTT.

This chain's CDR3 is CASSAGTGGNSPLHF. CDR3 in DNA: TGTGCCAGCAGCGCCGGGACAGGGGGTAATTCACCCCTCCACTTT. V and J are TRBV9 and TRBJ1-6; 11 nucleotides align to TRBD1. J gave up 6 bases and V 3 bases, and 2 bases lay outside the gene matches. The CDR3 length is 15 residues. Germline V gene lookup returns CDR1 SGDLS and CDR2 YYNGEE.

The chain links TRBV5-6 to TRBJ2-3, with a tentative D call TRBD2 (5 bases). The V gene lost 2 bases and the J gene lost 5 bases, with 9 bases spanning the gap. Germline CDR1 reads SGHDT; CDR2 reads YYEEEE. The CDR3 is 13 amino acids. This CDR3 is CASSFLGVDTQYF. DNA for the CDR3: TGTGCCAGCAGCTTCCTCGGGGTAGATACGCAGTATTTT.

The V gene is TRBV9, the J gene TRBJ2-4; D is tentatively TRBD1 or TRBD2 (6 bases each). The CDR3 is 15 amino acids. V was cut by 0 bases and J by 9 bases, with 16 bases left in between. Germline values: CDR1 SGDLS, CDR2 YYNGEE. CDR3 nucleotide sequence: TGTGCCAGCAGCGTAGGGGTAGGGGGGTATACCATTCAGTACTTC. This codes for CASSVGVGGYTIQYF.